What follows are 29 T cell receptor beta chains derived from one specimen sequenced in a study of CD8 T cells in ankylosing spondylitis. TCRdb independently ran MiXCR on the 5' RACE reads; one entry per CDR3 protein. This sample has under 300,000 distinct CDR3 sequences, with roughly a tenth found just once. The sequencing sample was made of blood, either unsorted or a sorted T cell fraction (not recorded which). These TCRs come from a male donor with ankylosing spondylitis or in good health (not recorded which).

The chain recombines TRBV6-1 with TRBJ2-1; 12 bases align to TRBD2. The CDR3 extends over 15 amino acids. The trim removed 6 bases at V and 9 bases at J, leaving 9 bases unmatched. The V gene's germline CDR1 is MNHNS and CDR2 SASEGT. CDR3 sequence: CASSPLLAGGSEQFF. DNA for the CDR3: TGTGCCAGCAGCCCACTCCTAGCGGGGGGGAGTGAGCAGTTCTTC.

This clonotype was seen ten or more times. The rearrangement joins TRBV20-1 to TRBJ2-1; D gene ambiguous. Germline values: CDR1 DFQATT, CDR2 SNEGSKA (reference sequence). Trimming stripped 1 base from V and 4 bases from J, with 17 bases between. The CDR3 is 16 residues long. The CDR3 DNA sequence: TGCAGTGCTAGAGTCGGGCAGGCCGTCACGTACAATGAGCAGTTCTTC. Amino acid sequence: CSARVGQAVTYNEQFF.

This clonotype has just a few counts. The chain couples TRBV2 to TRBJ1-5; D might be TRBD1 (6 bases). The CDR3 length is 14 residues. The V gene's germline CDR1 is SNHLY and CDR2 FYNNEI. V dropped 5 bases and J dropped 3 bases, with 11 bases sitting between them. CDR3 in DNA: TGTGCCAGCAGTCGCACAGGGCACAATCAGCCCCAGCATTTT. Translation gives CASSRTGHNQPQHF. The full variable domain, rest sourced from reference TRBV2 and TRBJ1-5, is EPEVTQTPSHQVTQMGQEVILRCVPISNHLYFYWYRQILGQKVEFLVSFYNNEISEKSEIFDDQFSVERPDGSNFTLKIRSTKLEDSAMYFCASSRTGHNQPQHFGDGTRLSIL.

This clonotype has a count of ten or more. DNA for the CDR3: TGTGCCAGCAGTTTGACTAGCGGGGCAAACAATGAGCAGTTCTTC. Translation gives CASSLTSGANNEQFF. The V call is TRBV12-3 or TRBV12-4, the J call TRBJ2-1; 11 positions match TRBD2. This CDR3 region has 15 residues. Losses at the gene ends were 3 bases for V and 5 bases for J; bases not matched to a gene: 3.

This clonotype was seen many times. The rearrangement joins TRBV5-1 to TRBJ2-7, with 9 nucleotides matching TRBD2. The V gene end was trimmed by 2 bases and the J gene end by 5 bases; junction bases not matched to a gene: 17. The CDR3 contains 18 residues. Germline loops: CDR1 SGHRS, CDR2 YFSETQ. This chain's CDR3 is CASSFARLTGTSSDEQYF. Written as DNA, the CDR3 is TGCGCCAGCAGCTTCGCCCGATTGACCGGGACTAGCAGCGACGAGCAGTACTTC.

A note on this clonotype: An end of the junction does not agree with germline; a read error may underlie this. The CDR3 DNA follows: TGTGCCAGCAGCCGAAGTGGGGGCCAAGAGGCCCAGTACTTC. It codes for CASSRSGGQEAQYF. This sequence joins TRBV7-2 and TRBJ2-5; D might be TRBD1 (6 bases). The CDR3 covers 14 residues. Germline V gene sequence: CDR1 SGHTA, CDR2 FQGNSA.

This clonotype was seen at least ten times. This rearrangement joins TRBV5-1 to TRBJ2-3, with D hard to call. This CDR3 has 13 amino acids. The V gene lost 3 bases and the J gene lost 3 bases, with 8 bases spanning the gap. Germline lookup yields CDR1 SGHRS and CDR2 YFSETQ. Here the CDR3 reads CASSSGGTDTQYF. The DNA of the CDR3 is TGCGCCAGCAGCTCCGGCGGTACAGATACGCAGTATTTT.

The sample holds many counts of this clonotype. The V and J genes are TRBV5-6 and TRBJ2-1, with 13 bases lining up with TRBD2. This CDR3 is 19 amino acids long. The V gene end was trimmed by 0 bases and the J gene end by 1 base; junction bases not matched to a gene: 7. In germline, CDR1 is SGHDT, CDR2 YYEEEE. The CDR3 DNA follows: TGTGCCAGCAGCTTGGTTACTAGCGGGGGGGCAAGATCCTACAATGAGCAGTTCTTC. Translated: CASSLVTSGGARSYNEQFF.

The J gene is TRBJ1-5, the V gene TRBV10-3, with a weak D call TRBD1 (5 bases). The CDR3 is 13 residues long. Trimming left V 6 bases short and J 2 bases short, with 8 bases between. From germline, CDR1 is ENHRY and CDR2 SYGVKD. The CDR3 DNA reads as TGTGCCATCAGCCAGGGAGGCAATCAGCCCCAGCATTTT. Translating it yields CAISQGGNQPQHF.

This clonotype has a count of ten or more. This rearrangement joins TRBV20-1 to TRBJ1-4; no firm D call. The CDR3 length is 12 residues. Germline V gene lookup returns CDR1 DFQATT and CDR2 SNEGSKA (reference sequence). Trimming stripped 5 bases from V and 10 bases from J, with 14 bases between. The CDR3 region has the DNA TGCAGTGCTCCGGGTCCCGGGGTAAAACTGTTTTTT. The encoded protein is CSAPGPGVKLFF.

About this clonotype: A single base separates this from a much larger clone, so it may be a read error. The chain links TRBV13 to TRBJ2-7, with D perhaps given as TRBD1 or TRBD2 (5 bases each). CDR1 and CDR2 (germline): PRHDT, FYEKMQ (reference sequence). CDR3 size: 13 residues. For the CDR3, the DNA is TGTGTCAGCAGAGAGGGACGGATGACAGAGCAGTACTTC. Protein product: CVSREGRMTEQYF.

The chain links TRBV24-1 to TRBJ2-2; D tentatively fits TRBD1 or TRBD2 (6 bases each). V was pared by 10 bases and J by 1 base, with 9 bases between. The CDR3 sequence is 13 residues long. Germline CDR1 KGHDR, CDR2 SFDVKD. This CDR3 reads CATQGLNTGELFF. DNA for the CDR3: TGTGCCACACAGGGACTGAACACCGGGGAGCTGTTTTTT.

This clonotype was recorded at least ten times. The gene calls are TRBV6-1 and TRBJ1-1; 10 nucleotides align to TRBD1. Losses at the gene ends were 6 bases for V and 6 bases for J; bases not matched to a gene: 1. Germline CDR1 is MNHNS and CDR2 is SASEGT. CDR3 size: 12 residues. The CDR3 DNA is TGTGCCAGCAGGGGACAGGGGCCTGAAGCTTTCTTT. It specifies CASRGQGPEAFF.

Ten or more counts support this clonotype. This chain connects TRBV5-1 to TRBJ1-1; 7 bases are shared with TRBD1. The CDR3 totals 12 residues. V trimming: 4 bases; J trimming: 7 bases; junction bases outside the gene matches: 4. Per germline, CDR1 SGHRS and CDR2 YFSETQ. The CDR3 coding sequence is TGCGCCAGCAGCGAGGGGACAGATGAAGCTTTCTTT. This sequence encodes CASSEGTDEAFF.

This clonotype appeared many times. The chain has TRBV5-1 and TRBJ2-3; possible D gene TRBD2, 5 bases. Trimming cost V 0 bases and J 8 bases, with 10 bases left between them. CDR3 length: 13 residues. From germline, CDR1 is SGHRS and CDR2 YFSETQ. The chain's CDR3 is CASSLAGTGTQYF. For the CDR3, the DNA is TGCGCCAGCAGCTTGGCGGGAACCGGTACGCAGTATTTT.

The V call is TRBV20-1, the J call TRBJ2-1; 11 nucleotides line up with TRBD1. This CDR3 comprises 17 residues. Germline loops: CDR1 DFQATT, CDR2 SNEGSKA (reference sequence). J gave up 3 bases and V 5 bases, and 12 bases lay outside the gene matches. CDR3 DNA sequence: TGCAGTGCTCCATATTTTCGGGGACAGGGGGACTACAATGAGCAGTTCTTC. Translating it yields CSAPYFRGQGDYNEQFF.

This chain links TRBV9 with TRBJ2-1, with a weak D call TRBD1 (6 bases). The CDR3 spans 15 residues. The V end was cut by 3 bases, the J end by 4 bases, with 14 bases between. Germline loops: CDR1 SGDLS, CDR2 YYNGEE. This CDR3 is CASSGERTVYNEQFF. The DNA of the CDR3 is TGTGCCAGCAGCGGCGAGAGGACAGTTTACAATGAGCAGTTCTTC.

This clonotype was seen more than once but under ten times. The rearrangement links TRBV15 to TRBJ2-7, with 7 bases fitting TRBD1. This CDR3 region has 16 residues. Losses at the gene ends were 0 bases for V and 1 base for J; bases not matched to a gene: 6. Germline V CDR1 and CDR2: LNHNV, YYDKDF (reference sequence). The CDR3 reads CATSREGDRASYEQYF. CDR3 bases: TGTGCCACCAGCAGAGAAGGGGACAGAGCTTCCTACGAGCAGTACTTC. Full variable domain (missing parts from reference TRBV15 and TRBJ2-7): DAMVIQNPRYQVTQFGKPVTLSCSQTLNHNVMYWYQQKSSQAPKLLFHYYDKDFNNEADTPDNFQSRRPNTSFCFLDIRSPGLGDTAMYLCATSREGDRASYEQYFGPGTRLTVT.

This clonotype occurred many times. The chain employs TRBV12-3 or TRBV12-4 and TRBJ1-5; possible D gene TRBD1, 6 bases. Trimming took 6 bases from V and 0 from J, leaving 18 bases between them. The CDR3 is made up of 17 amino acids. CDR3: CASRQGQSIYSNQPQHF. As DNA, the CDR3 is TGTGCCAGCAGACAAGGACAGTCAATTTATAGCAATCAGCCCCAGCATTTT.

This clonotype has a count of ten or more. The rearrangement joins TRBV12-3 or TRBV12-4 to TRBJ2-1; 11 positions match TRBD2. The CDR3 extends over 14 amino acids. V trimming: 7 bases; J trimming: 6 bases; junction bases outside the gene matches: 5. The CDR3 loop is CASTTGTSGNEQFF. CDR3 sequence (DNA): TGTGCCAGCACTACCGGGACTAGCGGCAATGAGCAGTTCTTC.

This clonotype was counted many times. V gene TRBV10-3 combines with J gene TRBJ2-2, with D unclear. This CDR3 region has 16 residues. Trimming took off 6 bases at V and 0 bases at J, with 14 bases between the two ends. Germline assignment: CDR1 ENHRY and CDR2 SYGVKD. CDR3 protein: CAISPLDGSNTGELFF. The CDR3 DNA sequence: TGTGCCATCAGCCCCCTGGACGGATCGAACACCGGGGAGCTGTTTTTT.

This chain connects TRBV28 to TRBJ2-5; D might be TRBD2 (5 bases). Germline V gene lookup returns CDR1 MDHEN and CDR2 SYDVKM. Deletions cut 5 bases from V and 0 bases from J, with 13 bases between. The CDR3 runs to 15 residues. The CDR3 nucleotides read TGTGCCAGCAGTACGAGGGATGAATACCAAGAGACCCAGTACTTC. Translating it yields CASSTRDEYQETQYF.

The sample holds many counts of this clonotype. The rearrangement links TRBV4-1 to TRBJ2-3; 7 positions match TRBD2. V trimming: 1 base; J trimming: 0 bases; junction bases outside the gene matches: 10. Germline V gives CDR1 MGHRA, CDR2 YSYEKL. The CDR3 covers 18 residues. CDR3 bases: TGCGCCAGCAGCCAAGGGGAAACTAGCGCGTTTAGCACAGATACGCAGTATTTT. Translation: CASSQGETSAFSTDTQYF.

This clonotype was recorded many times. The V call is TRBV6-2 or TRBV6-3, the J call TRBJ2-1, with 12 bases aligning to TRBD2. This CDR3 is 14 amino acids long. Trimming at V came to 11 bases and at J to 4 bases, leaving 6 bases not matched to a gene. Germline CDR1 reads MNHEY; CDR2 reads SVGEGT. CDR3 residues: CAGSGTSGYNEQFF. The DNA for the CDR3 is TGTGCCGGATCCGGGACTAGCGGGTACAATGAGCAGTTCTTC.

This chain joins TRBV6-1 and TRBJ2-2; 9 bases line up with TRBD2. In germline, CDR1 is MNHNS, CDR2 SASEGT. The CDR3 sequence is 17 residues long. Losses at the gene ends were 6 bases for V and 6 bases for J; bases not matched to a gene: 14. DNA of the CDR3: TGTGCCAGCAGCAACCCTAAACGCGGGGGGGCGTCCGGGGAGCTGTTTTTT. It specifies CASSNPKRGGASGELFF.

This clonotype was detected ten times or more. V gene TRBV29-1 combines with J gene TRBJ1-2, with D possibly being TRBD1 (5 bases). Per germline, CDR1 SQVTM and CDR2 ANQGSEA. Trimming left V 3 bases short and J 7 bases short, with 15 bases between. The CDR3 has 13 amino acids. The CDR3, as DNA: TGCAGCGTTGATGTGACAGACGCCCGTGGCTACACCTTC. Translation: CSVDVTDARGYTF.

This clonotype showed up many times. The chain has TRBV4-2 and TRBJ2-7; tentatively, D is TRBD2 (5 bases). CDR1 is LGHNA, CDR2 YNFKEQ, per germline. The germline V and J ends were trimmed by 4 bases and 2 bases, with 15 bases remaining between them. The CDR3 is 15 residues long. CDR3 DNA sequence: TGTGCCAGCAGCCGAGAGGGCGGTATAGCCTACGAGCAGTACTTC. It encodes CASSREGGIAYEQYF.

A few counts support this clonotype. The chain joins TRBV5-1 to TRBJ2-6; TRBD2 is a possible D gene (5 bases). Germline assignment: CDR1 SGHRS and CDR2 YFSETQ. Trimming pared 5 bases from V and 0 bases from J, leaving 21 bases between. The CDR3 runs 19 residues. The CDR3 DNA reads TGCGCCAGCAGTGAGAGGGTCGGATTTGGGAGCTCTGGGGCCAACGTCCTGACTTTC. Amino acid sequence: CASSERVGFGSSGANVLTF.

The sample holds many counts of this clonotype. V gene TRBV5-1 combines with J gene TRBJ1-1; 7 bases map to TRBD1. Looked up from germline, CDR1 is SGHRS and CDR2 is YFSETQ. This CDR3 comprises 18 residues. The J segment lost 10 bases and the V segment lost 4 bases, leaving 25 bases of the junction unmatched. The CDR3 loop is CASSPVKTGYGTEALAFF. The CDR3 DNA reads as TGCGCCAGCAGCCCGGTGAAGACAGGGTATGGCACTGAAGCTCTAGCTTTCTTT.